What follows are 8 T cell receptor beta chains derived from one specimen sequenced in a study of T cells in localized non-small cell lung cancer. Generated by immunoSEQ multiplex PCR, the TCRdb table keeps only in-frame clones and is missing some. The table shows around 130,000 clones, with 89% occurring only once. The sample here was peripheral blood, taken before any cancer treatment. The source is a female donor aged 60 or older with stage I lung adenocarcinoma.

The chain joins TRBV6-5 to TRBJ2-1; D is unresolved. Germline V CDR1 and CDR2: MNHEY, SVGAGI. This CDR3 is 13 amino acids long. V shed 2 bases and J shed 9 bases, with 11 bases lying between them. Here the CDR3 reads CASSYTLGIEQFF. The CDR3 nucleotides are TGTGCCAGCAGTTACACCTTAGGGATTGAGCAGTTCTTC.

This clone has just one count. V usage is TRBV9 and J usage is TRBJ2-7, with D perhaps matching TRBD2 (6 bases). The CDR3 has 16 amino acids. V lost 0 bases and J 0 bases, leaving 13 bases between the germline ends. Germline CDR1 and CDR2: SGDLS and YYNGEE. CDR3 loop: CASSVGGTSSSYEQYF. The DNA of the CDR3 is TGTGCCAGCAGCGTAGGTGGGACTTCGAGCTCCTACGAGCAGTACTTC.

The J gene is TRBJ1-2, the V gene TRBV28, with 9 bases lining up with TRBD1. Germline V gene sequence: CDR1 MDHEN, CDR2 SYDVKM. Trimming removed 8 bases from V and 8 bases from J; junction bases left unmatched: 12. The CDR3 sequence is 14 residues long. The CDR3 nucleotides read TGTGCCAGCTACGAAATGGGACAGGGAAACGGCTACACCTTC. The encoded protein is CASYEMGQGNGYTF.

The chain links TRBV5-1 to TRBJ2-1; 7 bases line up with TRBD1. This CDR3 has 15 amino acids. V shed 1 base and J 3 bases; nucleotides not matched to a gene: 4. The germline gives CDR1 SGHRS, CDR2 YFSETQ. The CDR3 here is CASSLRSGGYNEQFF. The CDR3, as DNA: TGCGCCAGCAGCTTGAGGTCAGGGGGCTACAATGAGCAGTTCTTC.

This rearrangement joins TRBV6-6 to TRBJ2-5; D is ambiguous. This CDR3 has 15 amino acids. V was trimmed by 6 bases and J by 8 bases, leaving 22 bases between them. CDR1 and CDR2 (germline): MNHNY, SVGAGI (reference sequence). The CDR3 DNA sequence: TGTGCCAGCAGCCCTCGGGCGGTGTTGGGTCTCACCCAGTACTTC. Its translation: CASSPRAVLGLTQYF.

This clone was counted between two and nine times. The chain recombines TRBV6-1 with TRBJ1-1, with D perhaps TRBD1 (6 bases). The CDR3 is 14 amino acids. Germline values: CDR1 MNHNS, CDR2 SASEGT. Between the trimmed V and J ends, which lost 5 bases and 2 bases, there was a span of 12 bases. The CDR3 protein is CASSTTGENTEAFF. The DNA for the CDR3 is TGTGCCAGCAGTACGACAGGAGAAAACACTGAAGCTTTCTTT.

The V call is TRBV5-1, the J call TRBJ2-5, with D tentatively TRBD2 (6 bases). The CDR3 is made up of 15 amino acids. Trimming took off 3 bases at V and 5 bases at J, with 17 bases between the two ends. Germline CDR1 SGHRS, CDR2 YFSETQ. The chain's CDR3 is CASSSGGVQFETQYF. The CDR3 DNA sequence: TGCGCCAGCAGCTCCGGCGGGGTGCAGTTTGAGACCCAGTACTTC.

V is TRBV28 and J is TRBJ2-3; 11 nucleotides match TRBD2. After removal of 6 bases from V and 9 bases from J, the junction contained 8 bases not matched to a gene. The CDR3 has 14 residues. Germline V CDR1 and CDR2: MDHEN, SYDVKM. In DNA, the CDR3 is TGTGCCAGCAGAGTAGCGGGAGGGATCGGCACGCAGTATTTT. It codes for CASRVAGGIGTQYF.